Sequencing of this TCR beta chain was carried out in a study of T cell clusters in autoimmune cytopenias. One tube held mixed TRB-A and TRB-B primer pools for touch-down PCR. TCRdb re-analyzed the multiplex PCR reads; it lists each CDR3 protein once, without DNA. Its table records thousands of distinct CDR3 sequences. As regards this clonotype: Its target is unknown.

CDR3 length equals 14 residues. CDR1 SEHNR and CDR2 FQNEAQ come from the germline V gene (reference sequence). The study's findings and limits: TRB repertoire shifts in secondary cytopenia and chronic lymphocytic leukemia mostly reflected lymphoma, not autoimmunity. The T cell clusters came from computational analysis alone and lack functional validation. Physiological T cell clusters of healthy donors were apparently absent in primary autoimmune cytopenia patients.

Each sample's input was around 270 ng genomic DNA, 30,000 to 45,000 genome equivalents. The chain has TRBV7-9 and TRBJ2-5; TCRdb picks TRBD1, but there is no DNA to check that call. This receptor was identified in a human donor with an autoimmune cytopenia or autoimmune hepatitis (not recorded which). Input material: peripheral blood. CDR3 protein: CASRRRDQPETQYF. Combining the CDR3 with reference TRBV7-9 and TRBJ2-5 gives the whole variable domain DTGVSQNPRHKITKRGQNVTFRCDPISEHNRLYWYRQTLGQGPEFLTYFQNEAQLEKSRLLSDRFSAERPKGSFSTLEIQRTEQGDSAMYLCASRRRDQPETQYFGPGTRLLVL.